The 4 T cell receptor beta chains listed next were all sequenced from one sample in a study of blood T cells in healthy people across ages (dated by TCRdb to about 2015). Libraries came from 5' RACE. The listed sequencing device is Illumina HiSeq 2500. The second PCR ran for about 6 to 11 cycles and used a J-beta primer mix along with a sample-barcoded 5' primer. TCRdb reran the public reads through fastp at Q25 and MiXCR, keeping productive beta chains. Entries are consolidated by CDR3 protein sequence, retaining the most common genes and DNA. The sample table lists around 900,000 distinct CDR3 sequences, roughly half of them with a count of one. The ten largest clones take up 20% to 25% of the sample. The sequencing sample was made of blood. These receptors came from a woman aged 60 to 75 in good health.

This clonotype occurred a few times. This rearrangement joins TRBV7-7 to TRBJ2-5; D is unresolved. CDR1 is SSHAT, CDR2 FNYEAQ, per germline (reference sequence). V was trimmed by 5 bases and J by 2 bases, leaving 9 bases between them. The CDR3 is 13 amino acids. For the CDR3, the DNA is TGTGCCAGCAGCCCACTGGCGCAAGAGACCCAGTACTTC. This encodes CASSPLAQETQYF.

The chain recombines TRBV21-1 with TRBJ2-7; TRBD2 was called by the table and not checked on the DNA. TRBV21-1 represents a pseudogene. The CDR3 totals 17 residues. CDR3 loop: CASSESDWTSGTYEQYF. In DNA, the CDR3 is TGTGCCAGCAGCGAGTCCGACTGGACTAGCGGGACCTACGAGCAGTACTTC.

This clonotype appeared many times. The chain combines TRBV7-2 with TRBJ2-5, with TRBD2 as a possible D gene (5 bases). Germline CDR1 is SGHTA and CDR2 is FQGNSA. The CDR3 runs 15 residues. Trimming stripped 3 bases from V and 4 bases from J, with 15 bases between. The CDR3 loop reads CASSLHGMRAETQYF. For the CDR3, the DNA is TGTGCCAGCAGCTTGCACGGGATGAGGGCAGAGACCCAGTACTTC.

The chain carries TRBV7-2 and TRBJ1-2; D ambiguous. The germline V and J ends were trimmed by 2 bases and 2 bases, with 9 bases remaining between them. The V gene's germline CDR1 is SGHTA and CDR2 FQGNSA. The CDR3 has 14 amino acids. The CDR3 nucleotides read TGTGCCAGCAGCTTACTACTCGTCAACTATGGCTACACCTTC. It translates to CASSLLLVNYGYTF.